The 16 T cell receptor beta chains below were found in one sample sequenced in a study of cytomegalovirus exposure and HLA in healthy donors (dated by TCRdb to the late 2010s). Library prep was done by the immunoSEQ multiplex PCR assay. For the multiplex PCR, a mixture combining 60 forward primers for TCR Vbeta segments and 13 reverse primers for TCR Jbeta segments was used. In TCRdb, the immuneACCESS table is reduced to in-frame sequences with V and J assigned. These tables do not hold every clone; where another copy was compared, an unresolved V gene accounts for under half, and the others remain unexplained. This sample holds 110,000 or so clones; 76% were observed only once. Together, the top ten hold approximately 8% of the sample. Sample: PBMCs. These receptors came from a man aged 40-50 years in good health and CMV-seropositive.

The chain uses TRBV6-5 and TRBJ1-1; D perhaps matches TRBD1 (5 bases). CDR1 is MNHEY, CDR2 SVGAGI, per germline. Deletions cut 2 bases from V and 6 bases from J, with 7 bases between. There are 12 residues in the CDR3. The CDR3 spells CASSYGGAEAFF. The CDR3 region has the DNA TGTGCCAGCAGTTACGGGGGGGCTGAAGCTTTCTTT.

The chain is built from TRBV6-5 and TRBJ1-3, with D tentatively TRBD1 (5 bases). The CDR3 runs to 15 residues. Germline CDR1 and CDR2: MNHEY and SVGAGI. Trimming cost V 6 bases and J 4 bases, with 16 bases left between them. This chain's CDR3 is CASRPGWATGNTIYF. In DNA, the CDR3 is TGTGCCAGCAGACCAGGGTGGGCGACAGGAAACACCATATATTTT.

The chain carries TRBV23-1 and TRBJ2-7, with 8 bases aligning to TRBD2. TRBV23-1 is flagged as an ORF with uncertain function. J gave up 5 bases and V 3 bases, and 12 bases lay outside the gene matches. The CDR3 spans 16 residues. CDR3 DNA sequence: TGCGCCAGCAGTCAGGGCTGTGAAGGGCGGGAGGACGAGCAGTACTTC. It specifies CASSQGCEGREDEQYF.

The chain recombines TRBV9 with TRBJ2-2; 8 bases are shared with TRBD2. The CDR3 consists of 14 residues. Germline V gene sequence: CDR1 SGDLS, CDR2 YYNGEE. V dropped 1 base and J dropped 5; count of bases not matched to a gene: 1. In nucleotides, the CDR3 is TGTGCCAGCAGCGTAACGGGAGGGACCGGGGAGCTGTTTTTT. It translates to CASSVTGGTGELFF.

This chain connects TRBV27 to TRBJ1-2, with 11 nucleotides matching TRBD1. V lost 0 bases and J lost 4; bases outside the gene matches: 4. Germline V gene data show CDR1 as MNHEY and CDR2 as SMNVEV (reference sequence). The CDR3 has 16 amino acids. CDR3 nucleotides: TGTGCCAGCAGTTTATCGGGGGGGACAGGGGGCTATGGCTACACCTTC. Encoded protein: CASSLSGGTGGYGYTF.

The sample holds one count of this clone. V and J are TRBV11-2 and TRBJ2-2; the D gene is possibly TRBD2 (6 bases). Germline CDR1 is SGHAT and CDR2 is FQNNGV. The CDR3 loop spans 15 amino acids. V shed 5 bases and J shed 10 bases, with 20 bases lying between them. CDR3 nucleotide sequence: TGTGCCAGCAGCAGCTGGACGGGAGAGGAAGAGGAGCTGTTTTTT. It codes for CASSSWTGEEEELFF.

V usage is TRBV4-1 and J usage is TRBJ2-7; unclear D gene. The CDR3 loop spans 13 amino acids. Germline CDR1 reads MGHRA; CDR2 reads YSYEKL. V lost 5 bases and J 3 bases, leaving 11 bases between the germline ends. In DNA, the CDR3 is TGCGCCAGCAGCTACGCCGGTGGCTACGAGCAGTACTTC. This codes for CASSYAGGYEQYF.

A few counts support this clone. The rearrangement links TRBV5-5 to TRBJ2-7, with 12 bases that match TRBD2. V lost 0 bases to trimming and J lost 2 bases; unmatched junction nucleotides: 6. This CDR3 is built from 17 residues. The germline V gene encodes CDR1 SGHKS and CDR2 YYEKEE (reference sequence). The CDR3 sequence: CASSLGLAGEVAYEQYF. The CDR3 DNA follows: TGTGCCAGCAGCTTGGGACTAGCGGGAGAGGTTGCCTACGAGCAGTACTTC.

The chain is built from TRBV30 and TRBJ2-3; a possible D gene is TRBD2 (5 bases). Germline V gene data show CDR1 as GTSNPN and CDR2 as SVGIG (reference sequence). The CDR3 has 14 residues. V was trimmed by 2 bases and J by 0 bases, leaving 9 bases between them. The chain's CDR3 is CAWSSGISTDTQYF. As DNA, the CDR3 is TGTGCCTGGAGTTCGGGGATTAGCACAGATACGCAGTATTTT.

The chain joins TRBV5-6 to TRBJ2-7; tentative D call: TRBD2 (5 bases). Germline CDR1 is SGHDT and CDR2 is YYEEEE. The CDR3 is 15 amino acids. V lost 4 bases and J lost 4, with 18 bases in between. CDR3 region: CASSRRLKTAYEQYF. DNA for the CDR3: TGTGCCAGCAGCAGGAGGCTGAAGACGGCTTACGAGCAGTACTTC.

The chain uses TRBV13 and TRBJ2-7; TRBD2 matches at 11 bases. The germline V gene has CDR1 PRHDT and CDR2 FYEKMQ (reference sequence). This CDR3 has 17 residues. V lost 0 bases and J lost 1; bases outside the gene matches: 5. The CDR3 loop is CASSLGLAGVRSYEQYF. CDR3 sequence (DNA): TGTGCCAGCAGCTTAGGACTAGCGGGAGTTCGGTCCTACGAGCAGTACTTC.

The V call is TRBV11-2, the J call TRBJ2-7; D is perhaps TRBD1 (5 bases). Germline V gene sequence: CDR1 SGHAT, CDR2 FQNNGV. Trimming left V 0 bases short and J 5 bases short, with 8 bases between. The CDR3 is 13 residues long. The CDR3 nucleotides read TGTGCCAGCAGCTTAGAGCCAGGGAACGAGCAGTACTTC. Encoded protein: CASSLEPGNEQYF.

The genes are TRBV19 and TRBJ2-2; 12 bases align to TRBD2. Trimming took 3 bases from V and 6 from J; bases not matched to a gene: 2. This CDR3 has 15 residues. Germline V gene data show CDR1 as LNHDA and CDR2 as SQIVND (reference sequence). The CDR3 sequence: CASSISSGGAGELFF. The DNA for the CDR3 is TGTGCCAGTAGTATTTCTAGCGGGGGGGCCGGGGAGCTGTTTTTT.

This rearrangement joins TRBV27 to TRBJ1-2, with 9 positions matching TRBD1. The ends lost 4 bases at V and 7 bases at J; junction bases unmatched: 7. There are 14 residues in the CDR3. Germline values: CDR1 MNHEY, CDR2 SMNVEV (reference sequence). In DNA, the CDR3 is TGTGCCAGCAGTTCCCTTTACAGGGGGCTTGGCTACACCTTC. Residues: CASSSLYRGLGYTF.

This clone was seen a single time. The J gene is TRBJ1-2, the V gene TRBV2, with 11 bases aligning to TRBD1. This CDR3 contains 14 residues. J lost 5 bases, V lost 5 bases, and 4 bases had no gene match. The V gene's germline CDR1 is SNHLY and CDR2 FYNNEI. The CDR3 region is CASSWDRGEYGYTF. In DNA form, the CDR3 reads TGTGCCAGCAGTTGGGACAGGGGGGAGTATGGCTACACCTTC.

This chain joins TRBV11-2 and TRBJ2-3, with D possibly being TRBD2 (6 bases). The V gene lost 1 base and the J gene lost 9 bases, with 14 bases spanning the gap. The length of the CDR3 is 14 residues. Germline lookup yields CDR1 SGHAT and CDR2 FQNNGV. The CDR3 DNA is TGTGCCAGCAGCTTAGCACTCGGGGCGGGGACGCAGTATTTT. It translates to CASSLALGAGTQYF.